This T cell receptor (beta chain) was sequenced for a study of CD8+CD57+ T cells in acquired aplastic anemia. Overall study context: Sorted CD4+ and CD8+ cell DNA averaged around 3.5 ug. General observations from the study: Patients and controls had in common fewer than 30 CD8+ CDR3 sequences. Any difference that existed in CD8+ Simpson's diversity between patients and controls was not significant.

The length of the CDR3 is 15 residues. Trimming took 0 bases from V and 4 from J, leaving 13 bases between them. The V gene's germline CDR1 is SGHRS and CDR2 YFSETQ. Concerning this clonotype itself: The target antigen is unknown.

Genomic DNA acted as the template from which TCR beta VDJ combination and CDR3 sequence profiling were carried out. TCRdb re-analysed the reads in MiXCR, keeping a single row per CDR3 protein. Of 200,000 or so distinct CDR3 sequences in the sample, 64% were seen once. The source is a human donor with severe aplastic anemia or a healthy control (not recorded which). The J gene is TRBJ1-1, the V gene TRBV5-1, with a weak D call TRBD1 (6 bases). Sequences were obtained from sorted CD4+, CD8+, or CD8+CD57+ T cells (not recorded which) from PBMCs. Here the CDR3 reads CASSLGQAEATEAFF. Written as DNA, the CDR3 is TGCGCCAGCAGCTTGGGACAGGCGGAAGCCACTGAAGCTTTCTTT.